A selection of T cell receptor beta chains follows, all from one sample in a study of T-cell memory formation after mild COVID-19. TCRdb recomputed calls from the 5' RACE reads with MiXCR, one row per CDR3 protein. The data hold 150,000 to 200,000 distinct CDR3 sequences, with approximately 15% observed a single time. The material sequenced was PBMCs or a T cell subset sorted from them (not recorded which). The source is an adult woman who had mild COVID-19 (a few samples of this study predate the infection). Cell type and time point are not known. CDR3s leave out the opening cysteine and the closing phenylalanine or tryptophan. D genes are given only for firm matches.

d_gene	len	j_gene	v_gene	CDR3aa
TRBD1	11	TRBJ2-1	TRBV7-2	ASSSDRGRGQF
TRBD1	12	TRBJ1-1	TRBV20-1	SAQSGQGSGEAF
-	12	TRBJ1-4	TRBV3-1	ASSQGATNEKLF
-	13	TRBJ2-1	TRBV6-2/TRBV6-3	ASSFSTSGAHEQF
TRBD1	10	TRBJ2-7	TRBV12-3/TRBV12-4	ASSPTGAGQY
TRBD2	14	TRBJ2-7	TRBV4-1	ASSLELAGGSYEQY
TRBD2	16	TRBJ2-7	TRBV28	ASSFGMDSGKSSYEQY
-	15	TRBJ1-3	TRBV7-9	ASSLETAPGSGNTIY
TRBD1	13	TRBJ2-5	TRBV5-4	ASSLTTGGGETQY
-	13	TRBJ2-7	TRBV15	ATSRDLTSGGEQY